This T cell receptor (beta chain) was profiled in a study of T-cell reconstitution after alpha-beta-depleted transplantation in children. This clonotype was counted ten times or more. The junction had 8 bases not matched to a gene; V was cut back by 0 bases and J by 5 bases. This CDR3 region has 15 residues. Germline V gene data show CDR1 as SGHRS and CDR2 as YFSETQ. Unique molecular identifiers tagged the TCRbeta library. TCRdb used MiXCR to reprocess the PCR reads, holding one entry per CDR3 protein. Among about 610,000 distinct CDR3 sequences listed, 10% to 13% were seen once. This chain links TRBV5-1 with TRBJ2-7, with 7 bases that match TRBD2. This sample comprised PBMCs from the stem cell graft donor, obtained from the stem cell graft. The sequence was obtained from a human donor who donated a stem cell graft to a child with acute myeloid leukemia. The CDR3 DNA follows: TGCGCCAGCAGCTTGGTAGGGGACTATTACAACGAGCAGTACTTC. This sequence encodes CASSLVGDYYNEQYF.